The clone carrying this T cell receptor (beta chain) was observed a single time. No antigen is known for it. These data belong to a study of blood T cells in healthy people across ages. Whole-study results and caveats: Age advanced and TCR beta diversity per million T cells fell, roughly linearly.

In terms of origin and age, donors were healthy Caucasian individuals from Russia aged about 6 to 95. Samples had at least 6.5 million PBMCs isolated from them. Total RNA was extracted at no less than 5.5 micrograms per sample. The length of the CDR3 is 15 residues. Germline V gene lookup returns CDR1 SGHTA and CDR2 FQGNSA. Trimming left V 4 bases short and J 1 base short, with 12 bases between. A second PCR of about 7 to 11 cycles used a sample-barcoded 5' primer and a J-beta primer mix. Via MiXCR, TCRdb re-called the 5' RACE reads, giving one row per CDR3 protein. The table has fewer than 800,000 distinct CDR3 sequences, around 45% seen once.

This TCR was recovered from a woman in her sixties in good health. This chain uses TRBV7-2 with TRBJ2-3; D is perhaps TRBD2 (6 bases). Sequences were obtained from blood. CDR3 nucleotide sequence: TGTGCCAGCAGCTCGGGCGGGATTCGCACAGATACGCAGTATTTT. Its protein product is CASSSGGIRTDTQYF.